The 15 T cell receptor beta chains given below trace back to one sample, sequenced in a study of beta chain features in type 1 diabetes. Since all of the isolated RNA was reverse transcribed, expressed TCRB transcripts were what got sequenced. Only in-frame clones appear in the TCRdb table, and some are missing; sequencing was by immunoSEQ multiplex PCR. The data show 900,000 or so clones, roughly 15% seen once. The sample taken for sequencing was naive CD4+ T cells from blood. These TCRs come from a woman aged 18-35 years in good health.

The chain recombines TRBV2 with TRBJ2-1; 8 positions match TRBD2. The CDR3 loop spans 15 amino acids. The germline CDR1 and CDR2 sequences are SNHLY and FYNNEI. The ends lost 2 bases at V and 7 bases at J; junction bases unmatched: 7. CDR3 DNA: TGTGCCAGCAGTGAAAGGAGCGGGGGCATTAATGAGCAGTTCTTC. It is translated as CASSERSGGINEQFF. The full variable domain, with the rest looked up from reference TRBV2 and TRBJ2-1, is EPEVTQTPSHQVTQMGQEVILRCVPISNHLYFYWYRQILGQKVEFLVSFYNNEISEKSEIFDDQFSVERPDGSNFTLKIRSTKLEDSAMYFCASSERSGGINEQFFGPGTRLTVL.

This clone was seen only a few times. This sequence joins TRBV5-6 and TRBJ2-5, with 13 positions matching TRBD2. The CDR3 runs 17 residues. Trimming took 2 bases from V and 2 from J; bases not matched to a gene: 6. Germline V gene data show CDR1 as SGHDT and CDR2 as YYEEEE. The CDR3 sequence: CASSFRTSGSKQETQYF. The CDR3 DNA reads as TGTGCCAGCAGCTTTCGGACTAGCGGGAGTAAACAAGAGACCCAGTACTTC.

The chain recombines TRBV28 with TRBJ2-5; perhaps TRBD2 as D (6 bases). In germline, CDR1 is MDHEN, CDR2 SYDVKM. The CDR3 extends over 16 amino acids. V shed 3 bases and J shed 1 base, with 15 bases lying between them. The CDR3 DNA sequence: TGTGCCAGCAGTTTTACCTATAGCGGACCCCAAGAGACCCAGTACTTC. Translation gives CASSFTYSGPQETQYF.

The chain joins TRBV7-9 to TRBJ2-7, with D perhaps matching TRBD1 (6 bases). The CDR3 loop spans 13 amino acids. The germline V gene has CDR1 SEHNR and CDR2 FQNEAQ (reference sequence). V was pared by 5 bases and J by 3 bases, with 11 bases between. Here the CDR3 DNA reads TGTGCCAGCAGCCAGCAGGGGAGCTACGAGCAGTACTTC. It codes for CASSQQGSYEQYF.

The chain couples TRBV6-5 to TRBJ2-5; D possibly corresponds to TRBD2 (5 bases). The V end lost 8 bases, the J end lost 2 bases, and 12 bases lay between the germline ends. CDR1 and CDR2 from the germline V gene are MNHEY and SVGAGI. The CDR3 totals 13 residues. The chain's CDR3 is CASQPGTQETQYF. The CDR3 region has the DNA TGTGCCAGCCAGCCGGGAACTCAAGAGACCCAGTACTTC.

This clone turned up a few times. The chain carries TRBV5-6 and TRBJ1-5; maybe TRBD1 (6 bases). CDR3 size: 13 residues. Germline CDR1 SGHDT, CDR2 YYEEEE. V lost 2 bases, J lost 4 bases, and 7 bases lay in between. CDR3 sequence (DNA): TGTGCCAGCAGCTTACAGGGAAATCAGCCCCAGCATTTT. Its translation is CASSLQGNQPQHF.

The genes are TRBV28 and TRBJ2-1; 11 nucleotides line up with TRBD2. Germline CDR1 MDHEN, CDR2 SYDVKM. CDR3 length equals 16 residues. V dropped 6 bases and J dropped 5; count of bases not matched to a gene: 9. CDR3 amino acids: CASRITGTSGNNEQFF. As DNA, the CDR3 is TGTGCCAGCAGAATTACCGGGACTAGCGGAAACAATGAGCAGTTCTTC. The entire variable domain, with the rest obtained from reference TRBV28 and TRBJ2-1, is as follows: DVKVTQSSRYLVKRTGEKVFLECVQDMDHENMFWYRQDPGLGLRLIYFSYDVKMKEKGDIPEGYSVSREKKERFSLILESASTNQTSMYLCASRITGTSGNNEQFFGPGTRLTVL.

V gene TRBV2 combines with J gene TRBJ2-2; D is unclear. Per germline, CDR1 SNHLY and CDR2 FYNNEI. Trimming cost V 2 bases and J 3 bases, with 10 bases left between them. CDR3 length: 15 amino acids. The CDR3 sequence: CASSELSEHTGELFF. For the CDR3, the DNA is TGTGCCAGCAGTGAACTGAGTGAGCACACCGGGGAGCTGTTTTTT. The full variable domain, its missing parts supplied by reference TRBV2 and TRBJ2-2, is EPEVTQTPSHQVTQMGQEVILRCVPISNHLYFYWYRQILGQKVEFLVSFYNNEISEKSEIFDDQFSVERPDGSNFTLKIRSTKLEDSAMYFCASSELSEHTGELFFGEGSRLTVL.

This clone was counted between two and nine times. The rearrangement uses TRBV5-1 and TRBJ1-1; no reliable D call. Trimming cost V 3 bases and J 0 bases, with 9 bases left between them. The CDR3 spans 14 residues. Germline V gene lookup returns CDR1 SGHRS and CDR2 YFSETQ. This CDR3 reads CASSSQAMNTEAFF. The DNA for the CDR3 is TGCGCCAGCAGCTCTCAGGCTATGAACACTGAAGCTTTCTTT. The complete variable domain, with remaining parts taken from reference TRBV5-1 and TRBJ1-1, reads KAGVTQTPRYLIKTRGQQVTLSCSPISGHRSVSWYQQTPGQGLQFLFEYFSETQRNKGNFPGRFSGRQFSNSRSEMNVSTLELGDSALYLCASSSQAMNTEAFFGQGTRLTVV.

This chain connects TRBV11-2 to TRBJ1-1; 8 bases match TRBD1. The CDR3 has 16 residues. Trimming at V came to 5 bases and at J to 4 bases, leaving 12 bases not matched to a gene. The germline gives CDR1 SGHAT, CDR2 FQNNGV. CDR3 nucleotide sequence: TGTGCCAGCAGCCCTTTAACAGGGGGGATAGGCACTGAAGCTTTCTTT. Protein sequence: CASSPLTGGIGTEAFF.

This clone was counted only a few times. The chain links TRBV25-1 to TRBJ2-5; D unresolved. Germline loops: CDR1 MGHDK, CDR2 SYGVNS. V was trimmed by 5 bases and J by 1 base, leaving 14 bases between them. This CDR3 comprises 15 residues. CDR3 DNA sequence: TGTGCCAGCAGTCACCCCTCAAGGCTCCAAGAGACCCAGTACTTC. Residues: CASSHPSRLQETQYF.

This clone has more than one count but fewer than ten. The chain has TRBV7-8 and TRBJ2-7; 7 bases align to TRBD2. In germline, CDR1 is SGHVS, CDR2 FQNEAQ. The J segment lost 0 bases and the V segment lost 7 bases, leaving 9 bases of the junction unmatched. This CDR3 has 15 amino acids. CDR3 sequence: CASTIGGGSSYEQYF. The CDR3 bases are TGTGCCAGCACTATCGGCGGGGGAAGCTCCTACGAGCAGTACTTC.

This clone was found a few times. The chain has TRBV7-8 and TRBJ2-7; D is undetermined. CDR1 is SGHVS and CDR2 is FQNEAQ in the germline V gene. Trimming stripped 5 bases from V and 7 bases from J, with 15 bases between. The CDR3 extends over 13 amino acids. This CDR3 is CASSLSSPREQYF. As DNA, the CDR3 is TGTGCCAGCAGCCTCTCCTCCCCCAGGGAGCAGTACTTC.

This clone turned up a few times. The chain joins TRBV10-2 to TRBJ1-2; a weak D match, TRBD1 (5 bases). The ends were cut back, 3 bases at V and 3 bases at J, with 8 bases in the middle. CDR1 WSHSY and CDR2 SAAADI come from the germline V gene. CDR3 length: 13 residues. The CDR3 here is CASSDGGDYGYTF. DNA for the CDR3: TGCGCCAGCAGTGACGGAGGGGACTATGGCTACACCTTC.

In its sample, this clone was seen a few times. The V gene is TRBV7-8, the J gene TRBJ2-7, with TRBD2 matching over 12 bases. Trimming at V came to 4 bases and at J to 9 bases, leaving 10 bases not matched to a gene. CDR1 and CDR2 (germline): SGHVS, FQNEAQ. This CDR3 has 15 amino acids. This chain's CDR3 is CASSSTRLAGAPQYF. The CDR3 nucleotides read TGTGCCAGCAGCTCGACCAGACTAGCGGGAGCGCCGCAGTACTTC.